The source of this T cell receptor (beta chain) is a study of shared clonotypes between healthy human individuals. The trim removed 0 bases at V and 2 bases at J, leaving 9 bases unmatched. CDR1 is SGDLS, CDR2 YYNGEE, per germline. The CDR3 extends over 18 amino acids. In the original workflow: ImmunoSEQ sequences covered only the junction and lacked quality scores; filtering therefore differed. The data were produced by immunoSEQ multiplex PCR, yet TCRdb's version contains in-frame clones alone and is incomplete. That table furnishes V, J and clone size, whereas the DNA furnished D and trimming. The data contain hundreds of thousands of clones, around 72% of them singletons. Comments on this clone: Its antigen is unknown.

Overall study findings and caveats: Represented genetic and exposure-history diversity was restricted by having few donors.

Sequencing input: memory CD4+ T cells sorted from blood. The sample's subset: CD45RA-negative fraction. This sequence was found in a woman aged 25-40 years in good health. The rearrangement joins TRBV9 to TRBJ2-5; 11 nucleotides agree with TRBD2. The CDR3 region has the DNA TGTGCCAGCAGCGTAGGTTTGACTAGCGGGATCGGTCAAGAGACCCAGTACTTC. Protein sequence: CASSVGLTSGIGQETQYF. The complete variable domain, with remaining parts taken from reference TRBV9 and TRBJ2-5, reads DSGVTQTPKHLITATGQRVTLRCSPRSGDLSVYWYQQSLDQGLQFLIQYYNGEERAKGNILERFSAQQFPDLHSELNLSSLELGDSALYFCASSVGLTSGIGQETQYFGPGTRLLVL.